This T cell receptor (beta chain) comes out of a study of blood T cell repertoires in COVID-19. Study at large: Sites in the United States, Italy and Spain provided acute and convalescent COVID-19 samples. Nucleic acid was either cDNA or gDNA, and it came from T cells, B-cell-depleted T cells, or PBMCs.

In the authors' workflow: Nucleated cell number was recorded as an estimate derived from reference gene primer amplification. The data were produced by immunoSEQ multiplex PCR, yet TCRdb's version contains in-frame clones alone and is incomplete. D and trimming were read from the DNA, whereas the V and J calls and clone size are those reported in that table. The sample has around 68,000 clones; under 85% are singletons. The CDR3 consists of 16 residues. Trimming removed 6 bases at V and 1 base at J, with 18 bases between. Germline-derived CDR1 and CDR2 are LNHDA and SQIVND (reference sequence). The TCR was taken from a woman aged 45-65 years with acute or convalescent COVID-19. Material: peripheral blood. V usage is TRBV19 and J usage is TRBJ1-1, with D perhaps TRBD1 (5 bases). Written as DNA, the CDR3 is TGTGCCAGTAGGCCAACCTCAGGGATAGGGAACACTGAAGCTTTCTTT. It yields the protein CASRPTSGIGNTEAFF.